This T cell receptor beta chain was found in a study of T cell changes during pregnancy in multiple sclerosis. Clones were read by immunoSEQ multiplex PCR, and TCRdb kept only the in-frame ones, dropping some. The repertoire holds 35,000 to 45,000 clones, with around 90% as singletons. The CDR3 contains 19 residues. The V and J ends lost 8 bases and 3 bases respectively, with 31 bases between them. The V gene's germline CDR1 is MRHNA and CDR2 SNTAGT. This receptor was obtained from a female donor in good health, enrolled as a control in a pregnancy study. The V gene is TRBV6-4, the J gene TRBJ1-2; D gene unclear. The sample in question was CD4+ T cells from peripheral blood mononuclear cells, obtained in the second trimester of pregnancy. DNA of the CDR3: TGTGCCAGCGGCCTTGTGCGGGAAGGGAGGCCCAGATTTCACTATGGCTACACCTTC. Its protein is CASGLVREGRPRFHYGYTF.